This entry features one TCR beta chain sequence. The CDR3 has 14 amino acids. Germline CDR1 SGHNT, CDR2 YENEEA. V was clipped by 1 base and J by 3 bases, with 7 bases between them. The sample originates from a study of OX40 agonist ivuxolimab in advanced cancers. Measured with immunoSEQ multiplex PCR; TCRdb has only the in-frame clones, and not every one. This sample carries over 65,000 clones, 90% of them seen once, and the ten largest clones take around 1.9%. The V call is TRBV11-3, the J call TRBJ1-3; D is unresolved. The source of this sequence is an adult with an advanced solid tumor such as melanoma, head and neck, liver or kidney cancer. Here the sequenced sample was CD4+ or CD8+ T cells sorted from blood, taken in a trial of the OX40 agonist ivuxolimab. DNA for the CDR3: TGTGCCAGCAGCTTAGGCTACCGTGGAAACACCATATATTTT. Translating gives CASSLGYRGNTIYF. Full variable domain (outside the CDR3, taken from reference TRBV11-3 and TRBJ1-3): EAGVVQSPRYKIIEKKQPVAFWCNPISGHNTLYWYLQNLGQGPELLIRYENEEAVDDSQLPKDRFSAERLKGVDSTLKIQPAELGDSAVYLCASSLGYRGNTIYFGEGSWLTVV.